The sequence of this TCR beta chain was determined in a study of identical twins. Germline trimming cut 4 bases from V and 1 base from J; bases unmatched to any gene: 8. This CDR3 contains 16 residues. One entry per CDR3 protein results from TCRdb running MiXCR on the 5' RACE reads. The table includes 500,000 to 650,000 distinct CDR3 sequences, around 7.4% detected once. These same records also appear under a second study, on yellow fever vaccine responses in identical twins.

This clonotype was sampled from a woman between 18 and 29 years old in good health. J is TRBJ2-1 and V is TRBV5-7, with 7 positions matching TRBD1. TRBV5-7 is an ORF for which the function is uncertain. The sequencing input was PBMCs. Here the CDR3 DNA reads TGTGCCAGCAGCATGCAGAGGGGGCGATCCTACAATGAGCAGTTCTTC. This codes for CASSMQRGRSYNEQFF.